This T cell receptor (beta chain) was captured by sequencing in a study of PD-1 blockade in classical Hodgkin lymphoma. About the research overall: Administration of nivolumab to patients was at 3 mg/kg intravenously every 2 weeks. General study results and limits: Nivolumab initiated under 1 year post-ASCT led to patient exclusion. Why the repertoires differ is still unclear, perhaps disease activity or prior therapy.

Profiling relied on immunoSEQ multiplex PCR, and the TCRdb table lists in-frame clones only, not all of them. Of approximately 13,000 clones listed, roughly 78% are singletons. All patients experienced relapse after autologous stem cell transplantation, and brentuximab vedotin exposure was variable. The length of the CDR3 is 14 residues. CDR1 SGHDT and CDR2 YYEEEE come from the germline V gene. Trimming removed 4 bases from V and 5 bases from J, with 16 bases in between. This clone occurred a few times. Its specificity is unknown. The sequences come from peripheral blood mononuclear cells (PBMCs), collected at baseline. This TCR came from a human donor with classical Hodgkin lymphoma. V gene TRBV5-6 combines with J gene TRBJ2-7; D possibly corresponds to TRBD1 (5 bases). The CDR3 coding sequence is TGTGCCAGCAGCGGGCAGGGCGCCTTGAACGAGCAGTACTTC. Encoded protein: CASSGQGALNEQYF. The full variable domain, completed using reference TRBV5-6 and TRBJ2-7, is DAGVTQSPTHLIKTRGQQVTLRCSPKSGHDTVSWYQQALGQGPQFIFQYYEEEERQRGNFPDRFSGHQFPNYSSELNVNALLLGDSALYLCASSGQGALNEQYFGPGTRLTVT.